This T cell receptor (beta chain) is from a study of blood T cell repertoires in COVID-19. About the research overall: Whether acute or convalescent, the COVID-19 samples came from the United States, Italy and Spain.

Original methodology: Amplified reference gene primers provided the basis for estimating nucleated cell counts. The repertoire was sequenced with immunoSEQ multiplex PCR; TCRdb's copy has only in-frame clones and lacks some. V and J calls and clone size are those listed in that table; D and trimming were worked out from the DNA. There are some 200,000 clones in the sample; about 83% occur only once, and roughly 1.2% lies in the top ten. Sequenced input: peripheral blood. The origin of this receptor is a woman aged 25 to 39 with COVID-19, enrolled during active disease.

The CDR3 spells CASSLEASGYEQYF. The CDR3 DNA sequence: TGTGCCAGCAGCTTAGAAGCTAGCGGCTACGAGCAGTACTTC. The rearrangement joins TRBV7-2 to TRBJ2-7; the match to TRBD2 covers 7 bases. Germline CDR1 SGHTA, CDR2 FQGNSA. V was pared by 1 base and J by 3 bases, with 3 bases of the junction left unmatched. CDR3 length: 14 amino acids.